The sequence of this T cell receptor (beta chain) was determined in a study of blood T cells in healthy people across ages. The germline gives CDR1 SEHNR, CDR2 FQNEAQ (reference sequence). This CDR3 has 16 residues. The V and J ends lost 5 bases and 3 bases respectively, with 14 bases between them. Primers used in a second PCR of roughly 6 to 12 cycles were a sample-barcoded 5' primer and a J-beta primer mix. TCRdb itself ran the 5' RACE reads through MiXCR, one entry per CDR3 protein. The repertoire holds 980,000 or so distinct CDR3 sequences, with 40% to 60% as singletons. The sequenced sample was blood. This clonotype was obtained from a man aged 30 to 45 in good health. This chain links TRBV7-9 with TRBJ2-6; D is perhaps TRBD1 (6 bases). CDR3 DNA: TGTGCCAGCAGCGATACCACAGGGCTTGGGGCCAACGTCCTGACTTTC. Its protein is CASSDTTGLGANVLTF.